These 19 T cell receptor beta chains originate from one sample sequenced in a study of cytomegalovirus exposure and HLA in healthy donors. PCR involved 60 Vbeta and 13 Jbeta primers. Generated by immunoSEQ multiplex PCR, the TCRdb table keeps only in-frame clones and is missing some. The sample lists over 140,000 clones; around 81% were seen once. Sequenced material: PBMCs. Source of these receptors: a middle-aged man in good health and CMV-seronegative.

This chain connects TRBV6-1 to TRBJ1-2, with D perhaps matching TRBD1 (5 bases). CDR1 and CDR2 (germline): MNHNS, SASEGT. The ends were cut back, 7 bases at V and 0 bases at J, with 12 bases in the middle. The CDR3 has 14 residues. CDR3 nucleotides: TGTGCCAGCACGATCTCAGGGACTAACTATGGCTACACCTTC. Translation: CASTISGTNYGYTF.

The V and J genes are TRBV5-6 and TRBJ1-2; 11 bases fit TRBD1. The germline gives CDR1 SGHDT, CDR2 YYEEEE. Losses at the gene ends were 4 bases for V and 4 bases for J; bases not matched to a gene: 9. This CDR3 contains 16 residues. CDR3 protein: CASSRVGTGGTYGYTF. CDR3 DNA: TGTGCCAGCAGCCGGGTAGGGACAGGGGGTACCTATGGCTACACCTTC. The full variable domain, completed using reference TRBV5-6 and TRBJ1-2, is DAGVTQSPTHLIKTRGQQVTLRCSPKSGHDTVSWYQQALGQGPQFIFQYYEEEERQRGNFPDRFSGHQFPNYSSELNVNALLLGDSALYLCASSRVGTGGTYGYTFGSGTRLTVV.

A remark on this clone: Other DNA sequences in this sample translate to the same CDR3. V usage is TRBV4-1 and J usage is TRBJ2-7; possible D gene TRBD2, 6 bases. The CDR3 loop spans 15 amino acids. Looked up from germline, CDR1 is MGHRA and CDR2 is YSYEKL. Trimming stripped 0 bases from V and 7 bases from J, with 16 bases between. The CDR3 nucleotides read TGCGCCAGCAGCCAAGATCTGAGCCGGGCGGGAGAGCAGTACTTC. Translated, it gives CASSQDLSRAGEQYF.

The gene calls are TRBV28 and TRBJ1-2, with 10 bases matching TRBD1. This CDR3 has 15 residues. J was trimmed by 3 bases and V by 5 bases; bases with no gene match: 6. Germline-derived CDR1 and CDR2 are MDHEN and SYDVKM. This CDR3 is CASSLGQGVYYGYTF. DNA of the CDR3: TGTGCCAGCAGTCTTGGACAGGGGGTCTACTATGGCTACACCTTC.

This chain's CDR3 is CAWSVQSGSNEKLFF. The CDR3 nucleotides read TGTGCCTGGAGTGTACAGTCAGGGTCTAATGAAAAACTGTTTTTT. The rearrangement uses TRBV30 and TRBJ1-4; TRBD1 is a possible D gene (5 bases). CDR1 is GTSNPN, CDR2 SVGIG, per germline (reference sequence). The CDR3 loop spans 15 amino acids. V lost 0 bases, J lost 3 bases, and 11 bases lay in between.

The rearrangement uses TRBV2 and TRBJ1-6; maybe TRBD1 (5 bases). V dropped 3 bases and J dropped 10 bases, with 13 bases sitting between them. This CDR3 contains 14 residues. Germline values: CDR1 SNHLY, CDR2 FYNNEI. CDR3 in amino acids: CASSEGPYGSPLHF. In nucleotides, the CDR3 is TGTGCCAGCAGTGAGGGGCCTTATGGATCACCCCTCCACTTT.

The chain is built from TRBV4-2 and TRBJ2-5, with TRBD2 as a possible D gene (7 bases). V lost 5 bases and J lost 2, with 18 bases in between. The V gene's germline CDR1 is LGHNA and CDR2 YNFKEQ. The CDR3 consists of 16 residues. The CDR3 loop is CASSLGGEGLQETQYF. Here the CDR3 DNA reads TGTGCCAGCAGCTTAGGGGGGGAGGGCCTTCAAGAGACCCAGTACTTC.

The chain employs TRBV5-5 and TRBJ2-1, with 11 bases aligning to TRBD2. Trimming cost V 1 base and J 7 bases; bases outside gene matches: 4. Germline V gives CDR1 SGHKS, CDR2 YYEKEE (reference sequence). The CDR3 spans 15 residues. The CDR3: CASSLTSGSMNEQFF. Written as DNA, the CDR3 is TGTGCCAGCAGCTTGACTAGCGGGAGTATGAATGAGCAGTTCTTC.

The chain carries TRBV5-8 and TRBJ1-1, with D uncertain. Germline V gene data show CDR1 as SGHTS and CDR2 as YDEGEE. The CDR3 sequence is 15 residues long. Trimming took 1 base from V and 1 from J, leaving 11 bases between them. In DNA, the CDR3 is TGTGCCAGCAGCTTGTATTTGCGGCGGAACACTGAAGCTTTCTTT. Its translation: CASSLYLRRNTEAFF.

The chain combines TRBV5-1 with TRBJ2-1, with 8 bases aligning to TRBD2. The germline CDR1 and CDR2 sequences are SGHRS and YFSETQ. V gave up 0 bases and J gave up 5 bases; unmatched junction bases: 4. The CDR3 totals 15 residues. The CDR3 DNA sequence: TGCGCCAGCAGCTTGGGTGCGGGGGGAGACAATGAGCAGTTCTTC. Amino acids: CASSLGAGGDNEQFF.

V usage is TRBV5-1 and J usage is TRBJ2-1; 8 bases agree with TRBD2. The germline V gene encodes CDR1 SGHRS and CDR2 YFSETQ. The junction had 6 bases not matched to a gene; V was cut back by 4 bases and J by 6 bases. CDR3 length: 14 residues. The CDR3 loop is CASSASGGFNEQFF. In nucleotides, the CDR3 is TGCGCCAGCAGCGCAAGCGGGGGCTTCAATGAGCAGTTCTTC. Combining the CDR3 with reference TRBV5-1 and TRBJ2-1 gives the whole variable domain KAGVTQTPRYLIKTRGQQVTLSCSPISGHRSVSWYQQTPGQGLQFLFEYFSETQRNKGNFPGRFSGRQFSNSRSEMNVSTLELGDSALYLCASSASGGFNEQFFGPGTRLTVL.

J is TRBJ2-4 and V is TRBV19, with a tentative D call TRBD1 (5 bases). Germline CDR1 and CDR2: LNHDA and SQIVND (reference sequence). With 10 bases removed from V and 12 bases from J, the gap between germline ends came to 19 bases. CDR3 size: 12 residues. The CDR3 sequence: CATSPSDSTQYF. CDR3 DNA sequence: TGTGCCACCTCGCCAAGCGACAGTACTCAGTACTTC.

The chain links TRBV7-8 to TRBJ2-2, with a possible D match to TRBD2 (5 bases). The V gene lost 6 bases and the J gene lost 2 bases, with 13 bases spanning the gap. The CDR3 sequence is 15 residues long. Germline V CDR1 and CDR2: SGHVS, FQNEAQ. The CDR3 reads CASSTLTGNTGELFF. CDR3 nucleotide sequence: TGTGCCAGCAGTACCCTGACGGGAAACACCGGGGAGCTGTTTTTT.

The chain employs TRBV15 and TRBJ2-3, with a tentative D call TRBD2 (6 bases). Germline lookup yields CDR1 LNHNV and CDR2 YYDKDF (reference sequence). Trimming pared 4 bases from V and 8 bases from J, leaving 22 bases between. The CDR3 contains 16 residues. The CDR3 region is CATSTAGTGGEGTQYF. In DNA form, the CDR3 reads TGTGCCACCAGCACCGCCGGGACTGGGGGAGAAGGTACGCAGTATTTT.

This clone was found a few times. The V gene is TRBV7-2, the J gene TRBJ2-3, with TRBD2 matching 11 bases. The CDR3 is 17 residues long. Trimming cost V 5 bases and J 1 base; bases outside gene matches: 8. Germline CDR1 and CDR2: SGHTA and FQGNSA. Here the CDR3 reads CASSPLFSGRGTDTQYF. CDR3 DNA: TGTGCCAGCAGCCCGCTCTTTAGCGGGAGGGGCACAGATACGCAGTATTTT.

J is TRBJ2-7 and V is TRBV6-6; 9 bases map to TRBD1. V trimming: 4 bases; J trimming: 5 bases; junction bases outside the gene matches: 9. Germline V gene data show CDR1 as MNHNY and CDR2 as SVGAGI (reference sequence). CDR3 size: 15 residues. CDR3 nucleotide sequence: TGTGCCAGCAGTTCCCAGGACAGGGGAGGGGACGAGCAGTACTTC. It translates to CASSSQDRGGDEQYF.

The CDR3 is CASSLYGDTEAFF. The CDR3, as DNA: TGTGCCAGCAGCTTATACGGGGACACTGAAGCTTTCTTT. J is TRBJ1-1 and V is TRBV11-2; D not certain. The length of the CDR3 is 13 residues. The V gene lost 2 bases and the J gene lost 3 bases, with 7 bases spanning the gap. Germline lookup yields CDR1 SGHAT and CDR2 FQNNGV.

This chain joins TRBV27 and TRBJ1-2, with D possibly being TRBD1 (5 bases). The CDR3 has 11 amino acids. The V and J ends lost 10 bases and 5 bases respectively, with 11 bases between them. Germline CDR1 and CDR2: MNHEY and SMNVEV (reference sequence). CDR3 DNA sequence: TGTGCCACGGGGGACCGGTATGGCTACACCTTC. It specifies CATGDRYGYTF.

CDR3 in DNA: TGTGCCAGCAGCCCAGGGGAAGGAGACAATGAGCAGTTCTTC. This encodes CASSPGEGDNEQFF. J is TRBJ2-1 and V is TRBV5-6; D is perhaps TRBD1 (6 bases). With 4 bases removed from V and 5 bases from J, the gap between germline ends came to 13 bases. Germline V gene data show CDR1 as SGHDT and CDR2 as YYEEEE. The CDR3 runs 14 residues.